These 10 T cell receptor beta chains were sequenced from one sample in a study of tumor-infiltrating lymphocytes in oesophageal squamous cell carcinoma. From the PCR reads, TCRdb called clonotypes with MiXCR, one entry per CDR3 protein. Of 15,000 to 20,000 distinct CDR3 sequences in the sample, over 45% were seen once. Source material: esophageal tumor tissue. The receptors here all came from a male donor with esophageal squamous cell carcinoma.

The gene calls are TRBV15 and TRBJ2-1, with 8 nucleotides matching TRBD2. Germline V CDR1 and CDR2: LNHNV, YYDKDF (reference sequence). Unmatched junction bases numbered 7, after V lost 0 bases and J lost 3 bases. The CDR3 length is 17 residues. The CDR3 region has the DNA TGTGCCACCAGCAGAGATTTATCCAGCGGGAGCTACAATGAGCAGTTCTTC. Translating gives CATSRDLSSGSYNEQFF.

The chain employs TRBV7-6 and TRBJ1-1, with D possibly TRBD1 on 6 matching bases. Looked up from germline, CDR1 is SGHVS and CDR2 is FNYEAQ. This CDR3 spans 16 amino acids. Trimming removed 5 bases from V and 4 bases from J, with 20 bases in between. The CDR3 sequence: CASSRSQGAGATEAFF. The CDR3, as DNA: TGTGCCAGCAGCCGGTCTCAAGGGGCAGGGGCCACTGAAGCTTTCTTT.

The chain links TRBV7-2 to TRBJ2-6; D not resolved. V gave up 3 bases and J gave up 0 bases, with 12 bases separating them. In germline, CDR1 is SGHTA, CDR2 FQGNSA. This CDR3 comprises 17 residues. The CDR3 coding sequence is TGTGCCAGCAGCTTTTATGGCCGGTACTCTGGGGCCAACGTCCTGACTTTC. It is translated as CASSFYGRYSGANVLTF.

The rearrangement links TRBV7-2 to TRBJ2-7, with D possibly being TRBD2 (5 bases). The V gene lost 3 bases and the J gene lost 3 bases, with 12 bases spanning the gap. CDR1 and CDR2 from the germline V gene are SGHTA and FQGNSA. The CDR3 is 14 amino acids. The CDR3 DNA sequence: TGTGCCAGCAGCTTCTATGCCAGCGGCTACGAGCAGTACTTC. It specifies CASSFYASGYEQYF.

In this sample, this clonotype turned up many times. CDR3 sequence reads: CASSLEQGAYEQYF. The DNA of the CDR3 is TGTGCCAGCAGCTTAGAACAGGGGGCCTACGAGCAGTACTTC. V is TRBV11-2 and J is TRBJ2-7, with 8 bases lining up with TRBD1. Per the germline V gene, CDR1 is SGHAT and CDR2 is FQNNGV. With V trimmed by 0 bases and J by 2 bases, 0 bases remained unmatched. The CDR3 has 14 amino acids.

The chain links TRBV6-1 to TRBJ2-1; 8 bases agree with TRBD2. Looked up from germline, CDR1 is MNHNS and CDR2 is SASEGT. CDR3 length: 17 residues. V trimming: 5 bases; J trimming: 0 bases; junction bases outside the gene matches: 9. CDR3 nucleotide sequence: TGTGCCAGCAGTTACAAAGCGGGGGCCACCTCCTACAATGAGCAGTTCTTC. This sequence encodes CASSYKAGATSYNEQFF.

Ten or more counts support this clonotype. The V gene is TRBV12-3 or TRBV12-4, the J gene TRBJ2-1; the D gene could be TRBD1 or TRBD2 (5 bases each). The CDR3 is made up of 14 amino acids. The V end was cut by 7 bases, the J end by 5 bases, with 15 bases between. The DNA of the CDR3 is TGTGCCAGCAATATAGGACGAGGGGACAATGAGCAGTTCTTC. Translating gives CASNIGRGDNEQFF.

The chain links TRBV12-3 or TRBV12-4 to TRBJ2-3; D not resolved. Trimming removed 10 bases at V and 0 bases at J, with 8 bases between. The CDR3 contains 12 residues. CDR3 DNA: TGTGCCACGGCACCAAGCACAGATACGCAGTATTTT. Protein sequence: CATAPSTDTQYF.

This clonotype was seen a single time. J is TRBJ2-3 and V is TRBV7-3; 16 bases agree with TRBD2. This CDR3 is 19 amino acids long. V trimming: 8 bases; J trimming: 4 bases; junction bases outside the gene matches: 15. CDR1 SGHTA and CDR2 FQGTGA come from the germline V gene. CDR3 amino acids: CASRQPGTSGRGNADTQYF. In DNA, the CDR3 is TGTGCCAGCCGTCAACCCGGGACTAGCGGGAGGGGGAACGCAGATACGCAGTATTTT.

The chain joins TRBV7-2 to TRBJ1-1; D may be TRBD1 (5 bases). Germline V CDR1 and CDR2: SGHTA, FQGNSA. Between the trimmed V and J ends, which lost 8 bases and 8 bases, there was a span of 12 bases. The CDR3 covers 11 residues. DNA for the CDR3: TGTGCCAGCGGGGAAGGGGCCGAAGCTTTCTTT. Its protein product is CASGEGAEAFF. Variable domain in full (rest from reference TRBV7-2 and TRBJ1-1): GAGVSQSPSNKVTEKGKDVELRCDPISGHTALYWYRQSLGQGLEFLIYFQGNSAPDKSGLPSDRFSAERTGGSVSTLTIQRTQQEDSAVYLCASGEGAEAFFGQGTRLTVV.